The rows below give T cell receptor beta chains drawn from one sample of a study of blood T cell repertoires in COVID-19. Only in-frame clones appear in the TCRdb table, and some are missing; sequencing was by immunoSEQ multiplex PCR. The sample carries 55,000 to 75,000 clones, 80% to 90% recorded once. The source material was peripheral blood. Receptors originate from a human donor in a cohort sampled during active COVID-19. The conserved cysteine and the conserved F or W are not part of the CDR3 here.

j_call v_call cdr3_aa
TRBJ2-1 TRBV29-1 SVEEHWLTEEQF
TRBJ2-1 TRBV7-2 ASRQFLADEQF
TRBJ2-2 TRBV11-2 ASSLGLAGGLSTGELF
TRBJ2-2 TRBV3-1/TRBV3-2 ASSPGGTVTGELF
TRBJ2-4 TRBV28 ASSLVGEVQY
TRBJ1-1 TRBV4-1 ASSPGDRGQGTEAF
TRBJ1-5 TRBV11-3 ASSFYGTGAYNQPQH
TRBJ2-5 TRBV9 ASSETGMVETQY
TRBJ2-3 TRBV5-1 ASSSGLAGGSTDTQY
TRBJ1-2 TRBV14 ASSQRALREGYT
TRBJ1-1 TRBV6-1 ASSEGARSEAF
TRBJ2-5 TRBV19 ASSILAGGGETQY
TRBJ1-5 TRBV30 AWSAQVGSQPQH
TRBJ2-1 TRBV14 ASSQEGGRGRGEQF
TRBJ1-4 TRBV10-3 ATTGTANEKLF
TRBJ2-7 TRBV28 ASSSYRDSYEQY
TRBJ1-5 TRBV28 ASSLEAGNQPQH
TRBJ1-4 TRBV19 ASRTGATNEKLF
TRBJ2-7 TRBV2 ASSRTVPSYEQY
TRBJ2-7 TRBV11-2 ASSLDRGVDEQY
TRBJ2-4 TRBV7-9 ASESGQGLNIQY
TRBJ1-1 TRBV28 ASSFVGGTAWWAEAF
TRBJ2-5 TRBV5-6 ASSLGQGVGETQY
TRBJ1-2 TRBV6-2/TRBV6-3 ASSPGQATLYGYT
TRBJ2-2 TRBV9 ASSVGSSGSTGELF
TRBJ1-1 TRBV7-2 ASSLVAGVKNTEAF
TRBJ2-5 TRBV14 ASSRGLAVQETQY
TRBJ2-7 TRBV7-7 ASSLGTGGSYEQY